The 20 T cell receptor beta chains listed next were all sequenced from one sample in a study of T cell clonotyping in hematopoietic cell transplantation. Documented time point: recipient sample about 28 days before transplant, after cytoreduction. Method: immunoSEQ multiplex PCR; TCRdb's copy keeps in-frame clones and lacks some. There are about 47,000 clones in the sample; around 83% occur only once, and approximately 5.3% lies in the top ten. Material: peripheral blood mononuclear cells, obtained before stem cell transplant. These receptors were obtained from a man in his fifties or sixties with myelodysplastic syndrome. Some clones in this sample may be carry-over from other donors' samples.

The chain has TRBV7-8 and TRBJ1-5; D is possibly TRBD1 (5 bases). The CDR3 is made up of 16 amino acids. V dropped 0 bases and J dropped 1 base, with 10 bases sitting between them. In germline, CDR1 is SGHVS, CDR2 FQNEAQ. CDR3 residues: CASSLAGGWSNQPQHF. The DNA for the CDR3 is TGTGCCAGCAGCTTAGCGGGGGGTTGGAGCAATCAGCCCCAGCATTTT. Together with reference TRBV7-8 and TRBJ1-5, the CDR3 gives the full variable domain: GAGVSQSPRYKVAKRGQDVALRCDPISGHVSLFWYQQALGQGPEFLTYFQNEAQLDKSGLPSDRFFAERPEGSVSTLKIQRTQQEDSAVYLCASSLAGGWSNQPQHFGDGTRLSIL.

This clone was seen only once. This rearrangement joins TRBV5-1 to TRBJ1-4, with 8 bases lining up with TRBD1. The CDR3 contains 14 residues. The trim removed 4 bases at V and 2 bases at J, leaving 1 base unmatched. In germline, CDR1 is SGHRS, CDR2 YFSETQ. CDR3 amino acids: CASSQGATNEKLFF. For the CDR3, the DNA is TGCGCCAGCAGCCAGGGGGCTACTAATGAAAAACTGTTTTTT.

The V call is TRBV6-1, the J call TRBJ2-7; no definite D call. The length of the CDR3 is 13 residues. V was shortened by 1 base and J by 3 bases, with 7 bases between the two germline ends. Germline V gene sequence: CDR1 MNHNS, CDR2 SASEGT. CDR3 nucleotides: TGTGCCAGCAGTGAAGAGTGGAGCTACGAGCAGTACTTC. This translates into CASSEEWSYEQYF.

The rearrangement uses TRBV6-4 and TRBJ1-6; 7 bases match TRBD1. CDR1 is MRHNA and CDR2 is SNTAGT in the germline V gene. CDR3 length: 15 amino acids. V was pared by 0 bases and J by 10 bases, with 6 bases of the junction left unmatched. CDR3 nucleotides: TGTGCCAGCAGTGACTCAGGGACAGACTTATCACCCCTCCACTTT. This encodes CASSDSGTDLSPLHF.

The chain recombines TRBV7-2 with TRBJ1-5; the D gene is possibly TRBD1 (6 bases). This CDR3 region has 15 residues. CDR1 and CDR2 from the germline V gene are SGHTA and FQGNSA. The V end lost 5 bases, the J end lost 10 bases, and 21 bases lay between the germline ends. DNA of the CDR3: TGTGCCAGCAGCCGACAGGTGTCCGCGGGAGTACCCCAGCATTTT. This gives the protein CASSRQVSAGVPQHF. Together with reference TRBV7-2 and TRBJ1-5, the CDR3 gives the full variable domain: GAGVSQSPSNKVTEKGKDVELRCDPISGHTALYWYRQSLGQGLEFLIYFQGNSAPDKSGLPSDRFSAERTGGSVSTLTIQRTQQEDSAVYLCASSRQVSAGVPQHFGDGTRLSIL.

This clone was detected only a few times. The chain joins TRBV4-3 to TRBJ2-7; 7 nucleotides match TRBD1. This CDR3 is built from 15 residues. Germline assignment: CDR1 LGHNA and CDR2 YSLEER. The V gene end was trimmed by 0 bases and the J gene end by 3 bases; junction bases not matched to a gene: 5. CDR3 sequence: CASSQDRSGGYEQYF. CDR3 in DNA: TGCGCCAGCAGCCAAGATAGGTCAGGGGGCTACGAGCAGTACTTC.

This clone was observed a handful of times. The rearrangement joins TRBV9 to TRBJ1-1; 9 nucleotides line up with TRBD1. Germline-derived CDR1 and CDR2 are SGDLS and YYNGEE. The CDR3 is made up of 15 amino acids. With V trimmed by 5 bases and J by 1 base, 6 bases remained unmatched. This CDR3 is CASSPPGQGNTEAFF. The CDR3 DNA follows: TGTGCCAGCAGTCCTCCGGGACAGGGGAACACTGAAGCTTTCTTT.

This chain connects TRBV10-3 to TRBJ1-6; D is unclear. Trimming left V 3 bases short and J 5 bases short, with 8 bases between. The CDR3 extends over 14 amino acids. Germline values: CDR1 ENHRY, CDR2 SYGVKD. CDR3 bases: TGTGCCATCAGTGAAGGTCCTAATAATTCACCCCTCCACTTT. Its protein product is CAISEGPNNSPLHF.

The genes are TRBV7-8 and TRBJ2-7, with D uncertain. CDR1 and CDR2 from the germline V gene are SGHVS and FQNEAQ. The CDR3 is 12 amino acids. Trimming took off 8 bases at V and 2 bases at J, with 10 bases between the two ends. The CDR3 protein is CASQTSPYEQYF. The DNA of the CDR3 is TGTGCCAGCCAGACGAGCCCCTACGAGCAGTACTTC.

In DNA form, the CDR3 reads TGTGCCAGAAGCTTACATCCGGGACAGGGGGACAGGGAGCAGTACTTC. It is translated as CARSLHPGQGDREQYF. V and J are TRBV7-5 and TRBJ2-7; the D call TRBD1 from the table was never checked on the DNA. TRBV7-5 represents a pseudogene. The CDR3 is 16 residues long.

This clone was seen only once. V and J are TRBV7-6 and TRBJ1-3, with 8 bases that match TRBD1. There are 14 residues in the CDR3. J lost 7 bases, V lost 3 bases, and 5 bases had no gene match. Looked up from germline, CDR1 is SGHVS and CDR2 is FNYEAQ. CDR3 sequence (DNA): TGTGCCAGCAGCTTCGGACAGGGAGGGAACACCATATATTTT. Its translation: CASSFGQGGNTIYF.

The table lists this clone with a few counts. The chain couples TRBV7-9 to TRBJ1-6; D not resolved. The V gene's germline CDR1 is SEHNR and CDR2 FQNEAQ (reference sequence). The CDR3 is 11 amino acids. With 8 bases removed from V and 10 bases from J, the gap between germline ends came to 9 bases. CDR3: CASSAKSPLHF. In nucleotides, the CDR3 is TGTGCCAGCTCGGCCAAGTCACCCCTCCACTTT.

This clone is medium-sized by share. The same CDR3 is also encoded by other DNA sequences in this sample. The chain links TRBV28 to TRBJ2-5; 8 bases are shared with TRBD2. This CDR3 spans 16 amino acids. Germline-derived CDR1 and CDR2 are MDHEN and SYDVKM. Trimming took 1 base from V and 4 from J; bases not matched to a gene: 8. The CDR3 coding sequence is TGTGCCAGCAGTTTATCCCGGGGGGGCCTAGGAGAGACCCAGTACTTC. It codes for CASSLSRGGLGETQYF.

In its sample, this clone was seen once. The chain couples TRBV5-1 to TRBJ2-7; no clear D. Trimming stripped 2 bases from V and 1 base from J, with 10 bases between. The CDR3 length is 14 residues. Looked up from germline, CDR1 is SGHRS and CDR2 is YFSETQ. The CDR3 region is CASSLEDPSYEQYF. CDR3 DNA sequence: TGCGCCAGCAGCTTAGAGGATCCTTCCTACGAGCAGTACTTC.

The CDR3 here is CATLTGGAKNIQYF. The CDR3, as DNA: TGTGCCACCTTGACAGGTGGGGCCAAAAACATTCAGTACTTC. The chain employs TRBV6-1 and TRBJ2-4; possible D gene TRBD1, 6 bases. The V gene lost 10 bases and the J gene lost 1 base, with 14 bases spanning the gap. This CDR3 comprises 14 residues. In germline, CDR1 is MNHNS, CDR2 SASEGT.

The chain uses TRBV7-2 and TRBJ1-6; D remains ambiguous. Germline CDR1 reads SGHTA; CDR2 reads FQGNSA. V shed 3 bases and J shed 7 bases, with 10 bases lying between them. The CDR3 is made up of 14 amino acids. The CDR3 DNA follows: TGTGCCAGCAGCTTTGCTGGGCTCAATTCACCCCTCCACTTT. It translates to CASSFAGLNSPLHF. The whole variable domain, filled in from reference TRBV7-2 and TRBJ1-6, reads GAGVSQSPSNKVTEKGKDVELRCDPISGHTALYWYRQSLGQGLEFLIYFQGNSAPDKSGLPSDRFSAERTGGSVSTLTIQRTQQEDSAVYLCASSFAGLNSPLHFGNGTRLTVT.

CDR3 region: CASSVGPAIANTEAFF. In DNA, the CDR3 is TGTGCCAGCAGCGTAGGGCCTGCTATTGCGAACACTGAAGCTTTCTTT. The chain recombines TRBV9 with TRBJ1-1; D is undetermined. V shed 0 bases and J shed 1 base, with 13 bases lying between them. This CDR3 spans 16 amino acids. Germline assignment: CDR1 SGDLS and CDR2 YYNGEE.

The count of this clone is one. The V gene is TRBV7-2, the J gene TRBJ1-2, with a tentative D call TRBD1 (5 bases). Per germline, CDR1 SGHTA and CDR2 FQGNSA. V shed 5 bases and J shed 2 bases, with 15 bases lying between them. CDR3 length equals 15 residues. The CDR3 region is CASSPMPGINYGYTF. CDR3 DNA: TGTGCCAGCAGCCCTATGCCAGGGATAAACTATGGCTACACCTTC.

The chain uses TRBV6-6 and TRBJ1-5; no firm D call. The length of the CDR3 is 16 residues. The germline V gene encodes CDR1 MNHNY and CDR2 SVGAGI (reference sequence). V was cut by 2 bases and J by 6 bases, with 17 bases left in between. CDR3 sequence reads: CASSYGWIGDSQPQHF. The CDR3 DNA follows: TGTGCCAGCAGTTACGGGTGGATCGGGGATAGTCAGCCCCAGCATTTT.

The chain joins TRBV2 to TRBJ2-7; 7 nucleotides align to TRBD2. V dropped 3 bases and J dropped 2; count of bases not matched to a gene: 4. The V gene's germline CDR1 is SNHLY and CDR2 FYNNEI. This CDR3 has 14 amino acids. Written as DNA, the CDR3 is TGTGCCAGCAGTGAGGGGAGGGGAGCCTACGAGCAGTACTTC. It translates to CASSEGRGAYEQYF.